The clone carrying this T cell receptor (beta chain) was recorded a few times. Antigen: not known. This sample is drawn from a study of cytomegalovirus exposure and HLA in healthy donors. Overall study findings and caveats: There were some V segments, including TRBV6-2 and TRBV6-3, excluded as indistinguishable. Three CMV-associated chains proved CMV antigen-specific in vitro. Upon later analysis, HLA-associated TCR beta chains proved more clonally expanded than other, equally common chains. The study put 150 or so TCR beta chains on its list as cytomegalovirus-associated.

This PCR relied on a set of 60 Vbeta primers and 13 Jbeta primers. Generated by immunoSEQ multiplex PCR, the TCRdb table keeps only in-frame clones and is missing some. The sample holds some 150,000 clones; around 80% are singletons and the top ten take more than 4%. This CDR3 has 14 amino acids. CDR1 and CDR2 (germline): LNHDA, SQIVND (reference sequence). V dropped 8 bases and J dropped 0 bases, with 13 bases sitting between them. V usage is TRBV19 and J usage is TRBJ1-1; D is possibly TRBD1 (5 bases). This receptor was obtained from a man aged 40-55 years in good health and CMV-seronegative. Material: PBMCs. Here the CDR3 reads CASAVQGMNTEAFF. CDR3 DNA: TGTGCCAGTGCCGTGCAGGGAATGAACACTGAAGCTTTCTTT.